This T cell receptor beta chain appears in the sequencing data of a study of T cells in Graves' hyperthyroidism and ophthalmopathy. Study outcomes and limitations: Among thyroid clonotypes expanded above 0.001, most also appeared in blood. Progression to ophthalmopathy was predicted a median of 6.5 months early.

Amplification yielded TCR beta CDR3 regions, with RNA transcripts as the source. HTBI primers drove first-round RT-PCR of the TCR CDR3. TCRdb independently ran MiXCR on the multiplex PCR reads; one entry per CDR3 protein. The table shows tens of thousands of distinct CDR3 sequences, with about 49% occurring only once. This CDR3 is 14 amino acids long. Germline values: CDR1 LNHDA, CDR2 SQIVND (reference sequence). Trimming left V 3 bases short and J 8 bases short, with 14 bases between. This clonotype was counted at least ten times. What it recognizes is unknown. The sequencing input was blood. The source of this sequence is a woman in her 30s with Graves' ophthalmopathy. The chain carries TRBV19 and TRBJ2-4; TRBD1 might be the D (6 bases). The DNA of the CDR3 is TGTGCCAGTAGTATCCCCGGCTCAGGGGACATTCAGTACTTC. This gives the protein CASSIPGSGDIQYF.